The 25 T cell receptor beta chains in this list originate from one sample, sequenced in a study of T cell repertoires in cytomegalovirus infection. MiXCR was run by TCRdb on the reads, yielding one entry per CDR3 protein. The sample has some 800,000 distinct CDR3 sequences; around a third are singletons. Their target antigens are unknown. The sequenced sample was cultured CD8+ T cells from PBMCs, obtained from culture after CMV antigen stimulation. These receptor sequences come from a human donor in good health (CMV status not recorded). Some clones in this sample may be carry-over from other donors' samples.

J is TRBJ2-7 and V is TRBV7-6; D perhaps matches TRBD2 (6 bases). The CDR3 is 16 residues long. The germline V gene encodes CDR1 SGHVS and CDR2 FNYEAQ. Trimming stripped 4 bases from V and 0 bases from J, with 16 bases between. DNA of the CDR3: TGTGCCAGCAGCTCCCCCGGGGACTTTGCCTCCTACGAGCAGTACTTC. Translation: CASSSPGDFASYEQYF. Full variable domain (remainder filled in from reference TRBV7-6 and TRBJ2-7): GAGVSQSPRYKVTKRGQDVALRCDPISGHVSLYWYRQALGQGPEFLTYFNYEAQQDKSGLPNDRFSAERPEGSISTLTIQRTEQRDSAMYRCASSSPGDFASYEQYFGPGTRLTVT.

The table lists this clonotype with a few counts. The chain recombines TRBV7-2 with TRBJ2-3; maybe TRBD2 (6 bases). CDR1 is SGHTA and CDR2 is FQGNSA in the germline V gene. V lost 5 bases and J lost 0, with 15 bases in between. The CDR3 is 16 amino acids. The CDR3 sequence: CASSPWTISSTDTQYF. In DNA, the CDR3 is TGTGCCAGCAGCCCGTGGACTATATCTAGCACAGATACGCAGTATTTT. Full variable domain (remainder filled in from reference TRBV7-2 and TRBJ2-3): GAGVSQSPSNKVTEKGKDVELRCDPISGHTALYWYRQSLGQGLEFLIYFQGNSAPDKSGLPSDRFSAERTGGSVSTLTIQRTQQEDSAVYLCASSPWTISSTDTQYFGPGTRLTVL.

The genes are TRBV7-9 and TRBJ1-2; D is possibly TRBD1 (5 bases). The CDR3 extends over 18 amino acids. V shed 5 bases and J shed 6 bases, with 28 bases lying between them. Looked up from germline, CDR1 is SEHNR and CDR2 is FQNEAQ (reference sequence). The CDR3 loop reads CASSGRGSGEDSRDGYTF. The CDR3 DNA is TGTGCCAGCAGCGGTCGGGGCTCAGGAGAGGATTCTAGGGATGGCTACACCTTC.

CDR3 sequence (DNA): TGTGCCAGCAGCGCGGACAGTGACTACCTTCAGTTCTTC. This codes for CASSADSDYLQFF. This rearrangement joins TRBV11-3 to TRBJ2-1; D might be TRBD1 (6 bases). The ends were cut back, 5 bases at V and 13 bases at J, with 18 bases in the middle. The CDR3 loop spans 13 amino acids. Germline assignment: CDR1 SGHNT and CDR2 YENEEA.

This clonotype came up a few times. CDR3 bases: TGTGCCAGCAGCAATGGCGGGACTAGCGGCGTACATTCCTACAATGAGCAGTTCTTC. Protein sequence: CASSNGGTSGVHSYNEQFF. The chain links TRBV7-9 to TRBJ2-1; 11 bases map to TRBD2. The CDR3 consists of 19 residues. Germline V gene sequence: CDR1 SEHNR, CDR2 FQNEAQ (reference sequence). V shed 5 bases and J 1 base; nucleotides not matched to a gene: 13. Together with reference TRBV7-9 and TRBJ2-1, the CDR3 gives the full variable domain: DTGVSQNPRHKITKRGQNVTFRCDPISEHNRLYWYRQTLGQGPEFLTYFQNEAQLEKSRLLSDRFSAERPKGSFSTLEIQRTEQGDSAMYLCASSNGGTSGVHSYNEQFFGPGTRLTVL.

This clonotype was found many times. V and J are TRBV12-3 or TRBV12-4 and TRBJ1-2, with 7 positions matching TRBD1. The CDR3 runs 14 residues. The J segment lost 1 base and the V segment lost 6 bases, leaving 5 bases of the junction unmatched. CDR3 nucleotide sequence: TGTGCCAGCAGACCGAACAGGGGTAACTATGGCTACACCTTC. Translating gives CASRPNRGNYGYTF.

V and J are TRBV12-3 or TRBV12-4 and TRBJ1-4; no definite D call. The CDR3 spans 13 residues. V was cut by 6 bases and J by 8 bases, with 13 bases left in between. CDR3: CASSSSTEEKLFF. DNA of the CDR3: TGTGCCAGCAGCTCTTCGACGGAGGAAAAACTGTTTTTT.

The rearrangement uses TRBV27 and TRBJ2-5; 7 nucleotides line up with TRBD1. The CDR3 has 13 amino acids. The germline V gene has CDR1 MNHEY and CDR2 SMNVEV (reference sequence). Trimming cost V 5 bases and J 5 bases; bases outside gene matches: 5. The CDR3 here is CASSSRGSETQYF. The CDR3 bases are TGTGCCAGCAGTAGCAGGGGGTCGGAGACCCAGTACTTC.

The rearrangement uses TRBV18 and TRBJ1-6; the match to TRBD1 covers 7 bases. This CDR3 has 15 residues. V trimming: 2 bases; J trimming: 7 bases; junction bases outside the gene matches: 5. Per the germline V gene, CDR1 is KGHSH and CDR2 is LQKENI. In DNA form, the CDR3 reads TGTGCCAGCTCACCAAAGGGACAGAGAAATTCACCCCTCCACTTT. Its protein is CASSPKGQRNSPLHF.

The chain uses TRBV2 and TRBJ1-1; D perhaps matches TRBD1 (5 bases). Trimming shortened V by 6 bases and J by 1 base, and 12 bases separated the two germline ends. The germline CDR1 and CDR2 sequences are SNHLY and FYNNEI. The CDR3 length is 14 residues. The CDR3 DNA is TGTGCCAGCAGCATGACAGATGGGAACACTGAAGCTTTCTTT. It translates to CASSMTDGNTEAFF.

This clonotype was picked up one time. This chain links TRBV11-3 with TRBJ2-1; 9 positions agree with TRBD2. Germline CDR1 and CDR2: SGHNT and YENEEA. The junction had 10 bases not matched to a gene; V was cut back by 4 bases and J by 6 bases. This CDR3 has 16 residues. This CDR3 reads CASSSYSGGLFNEQFF. The CDR3 bases are TGTGCCAGCAGCTCATATAGCGGGGGCCTCTTCAATGAGCAGTTCTTC. Combining the CDR3 with reference TRBV11-3 and TRBJ2-1 gives the whole variable domain EAGVVQSPRYKIIEKKQPVAFWCNPISGHNTLYWYLQNLGQGPELLIRYENEEAVDDSQLPKDRFSAERLKGVDSTLKIQPAELGDSAVYLCASSSYSGGLFNEQFFGPGTRLTVL.

This clonotype appeared a few times. The chain has TRBV6-1 and TRBJ1-2; no clear D. CDR3 length equals 14 residues. Per the germline V gene, CDR1 is MNHNS and CDR2 is SASEGT. V lost 7 bases to trimming and J lost 4 bases, with 16 bases between them. The CDR3 DNA follows: TGTGCCAGCACTCCTGGGGAAAGGCCCTATGGCTACACCTTC. Protein: CASTPGERPYGYTF.

V is TRBV20-1 and J is TRBJ1-2, with D perhaps TRBD1 (6 bases). The CDR3 is 15 residues long. CDR1 and CDR2 from the germline V gene are DFQATT and SNEGSKA (reference sequence). Between the trimmed V and J ends, which lost 6 bases and 2 bases, there was a span of 19 bases. The CDR3 region is CSAFSTDSSNYGYTF. Written as DNA, the CDR3 is TGCAGTGCATTTTCTACGGACAGTTCCAACTATGGCTACACCTTC.

This clonotype was seen only a few times. The V call is TRBV10-3, the J call TRBJ1-2, with D possibly TRBD1 on 5 matching bases. The CDR3 covers 11 residues. V was pared by 8 bases and J by 5 bases, with 9 bases between. CDR1 is ENHRY, CDR2 SYGVKD, per germline. CDR3 nucleotide sequence: TGTGCCATCCGCGGACATTATGGCTACACCTTC. It translates to CAIRGHYGYTF.

This clonotype was seen a handful of times. The V call is TRBV18, the J call TRBJ2-1; the D call may be TRBD1 or TRBD2 (6 bases each). The germline V and J ends were trimmed by 5 bases and 1 base, with 9 bases remaining between them. Germline V lookup: CDR1 KGHSH, CDR2 LQKENI. The CDR3 covers 14 residues. Here the CDR3 reads CASSTGRSYNEQFF. CDR3 bases: TGTGCCAGCTCAACAGGGAGGTCCTACAATGAGCAGTTCTTC.

The chain uses TRBV5-1 and TRBJ1-2, with no clear D. CDR1 and CDR2 (germline): SGHRS, YFSETQ. V shed 4 bases and J shed 4 bases, with 14 bases lying between them. This CDR3 is 14 amino acids long. CDR3 in amino acids: CASSDGQSSYGYTF. CDR3 nucleotide sequence: TGCGCCAGCAGCGACGGCCAGTCCTCCTATGGCTACACCTTC.

The chain links TRBV5-4 to TRBJ2-7, with D unclear. The CDR3 runs to 14 residues. Deletions cut 4 bases from V and 6 bases from J, with 17 bases between. Germline lookup yields CDR1 SGHNT and CDR2 YYREEE (reference sequence). The CDR3 nucleotides read TGTGCCAGCAGCCACCTAGGAGTGGGCGGCGAGCAGTACGTC. It codes for CASSHLGVGGEQYV.

This chain connects TRBV4-3 to TRBJ2-6; D not resolved. The V end was cut by 0 bases, the J end by 0 bases, with 9 bases between. The germline V gene encodes CDR1 LGHNA and CDR2 YSLEER. This CDR3 contains 17 residues. CDR3 nucleotide sequence: TGCGCCAGCAGCCAAGATTCTCGTAGCTCTGGGGCCAACGTCCTGACTTTC. Encoded protein: CASSQDSRSSGANVLTF.

The rearrangement links TRBV10-3 to TRBJ2-3; 9 nucleotides agree with TRBD2. This CDR3 is built from 16 residues. CDR1 ENHRY and CDR2 SYGVKD come from the germline V gene. Unmatched junction bases numbered 8, after V lost 6 bases and J lost 1 base. The DNA of the CDR3 is TGTGCCATCAGGGGCCCAGCGGGGGGCGGCACAGATACGCAGTATTTT. It specifies CAIRGPAGGGTDTQYF.

The CDR3 DNA reads TGTGCCAGCAGTCCCACCAATTCCTGGGGGACCCAGTACTTC. It encodes CASSPTNSWGTQYF. The chain joins TRBV6-2 or TRBV6-3 to TRBJ2-5, with D hard to call. Trimming removed 5 bases at V and 7 bases at J, with 17 bases between. This CDR3 is built from 14 residues. CDR1 and CDR2 (germline): MNHEY, SVGEGT.

V and J are TRBV5-6 and TRBJ1-1; 7 nucleotides align to TRBD1. V dropped 0 bases and J dropped 6; count of bases not matched to a gene: 5. The length of the CDR3 is 14 residues. The germline gives CDR1 SGHDT, CDR2 YYEEEE. This chain's CDR3 is CASSLGTGSPEAFF. The CDR3 DNA sequence: TGTGCCAGCAGCTTGGGGACAGGATCCCCTGAAGCTTTCTTT.

V usage is TRBV2 and J usage is TRBJ1-2; D remains ambiguous. The CDR3 runs to 14 residues. Per germline, CDR1 SNHLY and CDR2 FYNNEI. Trimming stripped 6 bases from V and 8 bases from J, with 19 bases between. The CDR3 DNA follows: TGTGCCAGCAGCGCCGGGCCCCGGGCCTTCGGCTACACCTTC. Protein product: CASSAGPRAFGYTF.

The chain uses TRBV12-3 or TRBV12-4 and TRBJ2-1; maybe TRBD2 (6 bases). CDR3 length: 14 amino acids. V was pared by 2 bases and J by 6 bases, with 11 bases between. CDR3 nucleotide sequence: TGTGCCAGCAGTTTACTAGGCGGGGTCAATGAGCAGTTCTTC. It codes for CASSLLGGVNEQFF.

This clonotype occurred a few times. The V and J genes are TRBV7-6 and TRBJ2-7; possibly TRBD1 for D (6 bases). The CDR3 runs 14 residues. CDR1 is SGHVS and CDR2 is FNYEAQ in the germline V gene. The ends were cut back, 3 bases at V and 1 base at J, with 10 bases in the middle. The CDR3 nucleotides are TGTGCCAGCAGCTTCCAGGGGATTTCCTACGAGCAGTACTTC. Its protein product is CASSFQGISYEQYF.

Many counts were recorded for this clonotype. The chain is built from TRBV7-4 and TRBJ1-5; a weak D match, TRBD1 (5 bases). Trimming pared 1 base from V and 0 bases from J, leaving 7 bases between. Germline assignment: CDR1 SGHVT and CDR2 SQSDAQ. The CDR3 loop spans 15 amino acids. The DNA for the CDR3 is TGTGCCAGCAGCTTAGAGGGGCATAGCAATCAGCCCCAGCATTTT. Its protein is CASSLEGHSNQPQHF.